The TCR beta chain under discussion was sequenced for a study of T cells after yellow fever vaccination. Between the trimmed V and J ends, which lost 1 base and 0 bases, there was a span of 9 bases. This CDR3 contains 15 residues. The germline gives CDR1 MNHEY, CDR2 SMNVEV (reference sequence). TCRdb used MiXCR to reprocess the 5' RACE reads, holding one entry per CDR3 protein. Seen here are around 140,000 distinct CDR3 sequences, 7.7% observed once, and the top ten hold around 0.73%. This clonotype was detected many times. The receptor's source is a man aged 25-45 years who received the YFV17D yellow fever vaccine. V usage is TRBV27 and J usage is TRBJ1-1; a weak D match, TRBD1 (5 bases). Sequenced here: CD4+ T cells sorted from PBMCs, sampled 5 days after the yellow fever booster vaccination. The DNA for the CDR3 is TGTGCCAGCAGTTTATTCGAAGGGGTGAACACTGAAGCTTTCTTT. Protein product: CASSLFEGVNTEAFF.